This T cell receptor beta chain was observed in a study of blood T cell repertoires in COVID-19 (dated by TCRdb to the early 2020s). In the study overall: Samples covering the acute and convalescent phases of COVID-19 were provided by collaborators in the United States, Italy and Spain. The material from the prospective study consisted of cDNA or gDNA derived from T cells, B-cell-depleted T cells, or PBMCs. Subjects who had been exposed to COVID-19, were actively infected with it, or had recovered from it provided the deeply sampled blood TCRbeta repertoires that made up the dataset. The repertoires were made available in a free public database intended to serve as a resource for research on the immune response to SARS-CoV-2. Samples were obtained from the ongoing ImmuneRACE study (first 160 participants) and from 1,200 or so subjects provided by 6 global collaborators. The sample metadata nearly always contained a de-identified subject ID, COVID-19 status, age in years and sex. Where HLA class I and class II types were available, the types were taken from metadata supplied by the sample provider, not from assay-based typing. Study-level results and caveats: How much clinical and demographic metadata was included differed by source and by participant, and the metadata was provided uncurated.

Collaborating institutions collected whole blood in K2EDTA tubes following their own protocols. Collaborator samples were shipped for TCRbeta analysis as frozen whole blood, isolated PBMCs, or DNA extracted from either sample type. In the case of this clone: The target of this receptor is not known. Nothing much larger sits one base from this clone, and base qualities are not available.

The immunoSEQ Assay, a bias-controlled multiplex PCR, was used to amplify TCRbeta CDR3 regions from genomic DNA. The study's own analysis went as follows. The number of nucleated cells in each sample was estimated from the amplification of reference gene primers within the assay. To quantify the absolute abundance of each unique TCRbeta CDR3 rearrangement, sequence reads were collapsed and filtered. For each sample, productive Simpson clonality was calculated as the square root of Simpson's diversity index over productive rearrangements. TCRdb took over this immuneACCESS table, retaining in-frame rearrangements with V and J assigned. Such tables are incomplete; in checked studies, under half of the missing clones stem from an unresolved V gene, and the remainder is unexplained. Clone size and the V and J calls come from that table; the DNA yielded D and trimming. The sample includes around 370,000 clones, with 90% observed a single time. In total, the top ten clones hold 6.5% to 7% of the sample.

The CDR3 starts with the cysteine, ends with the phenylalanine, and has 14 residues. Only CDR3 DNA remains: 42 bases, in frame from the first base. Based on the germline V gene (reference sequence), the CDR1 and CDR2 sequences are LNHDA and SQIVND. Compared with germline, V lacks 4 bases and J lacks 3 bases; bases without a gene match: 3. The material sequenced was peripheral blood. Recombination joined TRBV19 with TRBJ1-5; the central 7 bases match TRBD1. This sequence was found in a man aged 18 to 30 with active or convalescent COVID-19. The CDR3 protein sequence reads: CASSNTGDNQPQHF. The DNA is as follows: TGTGCCAGTAGTAACACAGGGGACAATCAGCCCCAGCATTTT.